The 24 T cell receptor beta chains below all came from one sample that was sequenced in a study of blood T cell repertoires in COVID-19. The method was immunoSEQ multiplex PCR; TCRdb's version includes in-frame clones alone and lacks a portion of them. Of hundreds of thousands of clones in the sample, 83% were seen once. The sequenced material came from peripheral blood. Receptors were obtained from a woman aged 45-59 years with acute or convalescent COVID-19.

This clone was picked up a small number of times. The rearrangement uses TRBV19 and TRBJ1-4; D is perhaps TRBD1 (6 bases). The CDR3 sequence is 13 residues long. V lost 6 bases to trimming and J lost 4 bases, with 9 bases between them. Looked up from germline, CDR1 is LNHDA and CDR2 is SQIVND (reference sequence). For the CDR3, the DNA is TGTGCCAGTAGCTGGACAGATAATGAAAAACTGTTTTTT. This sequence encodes CASSWTDNEKLFF.

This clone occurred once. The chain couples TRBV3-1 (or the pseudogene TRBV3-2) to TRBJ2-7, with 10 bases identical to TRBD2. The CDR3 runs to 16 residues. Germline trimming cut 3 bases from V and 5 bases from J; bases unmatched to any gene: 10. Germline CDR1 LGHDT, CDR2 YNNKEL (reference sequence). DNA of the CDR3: TGTGCCAGCAGCCACGGTTTGGGTCTAGCGGGAGACGAGCAGTACTTC. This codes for CASSHGLGLAGDEQYF.

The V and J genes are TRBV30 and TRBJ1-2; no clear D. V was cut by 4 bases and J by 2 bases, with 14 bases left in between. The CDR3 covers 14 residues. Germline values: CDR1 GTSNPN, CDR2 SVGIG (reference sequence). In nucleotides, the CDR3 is TGTGCCTGGAACCGAGGTAGGGAGAACTATGGCTACACCTTC. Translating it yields CAWNRGRENYGYTF.

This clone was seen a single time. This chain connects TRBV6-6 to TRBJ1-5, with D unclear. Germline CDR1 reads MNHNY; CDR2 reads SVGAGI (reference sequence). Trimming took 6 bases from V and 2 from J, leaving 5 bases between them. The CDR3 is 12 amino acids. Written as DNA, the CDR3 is TGTGCCAGCAGCCATGGCAATCAGCCCCAGCATTTT. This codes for CASSHGNQPQHF.

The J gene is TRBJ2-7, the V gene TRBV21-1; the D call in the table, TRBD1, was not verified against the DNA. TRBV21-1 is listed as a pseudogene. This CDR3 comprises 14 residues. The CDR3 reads CASTKGQGDHEQYF. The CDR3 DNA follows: TGTGCCAGCACCAAGGGACAGGGGGACCACGAGCAGTACTTC.

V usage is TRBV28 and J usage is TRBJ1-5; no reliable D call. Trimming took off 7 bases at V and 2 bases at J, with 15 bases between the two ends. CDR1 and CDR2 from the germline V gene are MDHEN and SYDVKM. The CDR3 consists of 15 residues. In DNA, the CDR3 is TGTGCCAGCAAAGGCGGGCCTGGGGGCAATCAGCCCCAGCATTTT. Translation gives CASKGGPGGNQPQHF.

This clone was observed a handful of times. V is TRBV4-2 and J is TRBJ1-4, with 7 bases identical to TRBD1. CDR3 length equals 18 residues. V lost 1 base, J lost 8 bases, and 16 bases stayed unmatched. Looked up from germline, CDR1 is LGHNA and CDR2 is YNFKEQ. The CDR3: CASSQVGGQRAGGEKLFF. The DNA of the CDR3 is TGTGCCAGCAGCCAAGTAGGCGGGCAGAGGGCAGGGGGGGAAAAACTGTTTTTT.

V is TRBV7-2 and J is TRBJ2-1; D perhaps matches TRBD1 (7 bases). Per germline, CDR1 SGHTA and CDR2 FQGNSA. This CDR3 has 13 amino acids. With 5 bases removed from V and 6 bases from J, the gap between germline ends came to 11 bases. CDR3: CASSPQGGNEQFF. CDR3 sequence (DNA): TGTGCCAGCAGCCCGCAGGGGGGCAATGAGCAGTTCTTC. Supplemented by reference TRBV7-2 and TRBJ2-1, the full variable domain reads GAGVSQSPSNKVTEKGKDVELRCDPISGHTALYWYRQSLGQGLEFLIYFQGNSAPDKSGLPSDRFSAERTGGSVSTLTIQRTQQEDSAVYLCASSPQGGNEQFFGPGTRLTVL.

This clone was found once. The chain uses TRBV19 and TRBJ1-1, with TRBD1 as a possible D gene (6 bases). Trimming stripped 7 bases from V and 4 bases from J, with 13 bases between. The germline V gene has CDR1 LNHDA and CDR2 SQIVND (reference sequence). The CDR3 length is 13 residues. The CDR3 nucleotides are TGTGCCAGTATTCGTACAGGGATCACTGAAGCTTTCTTT. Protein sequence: CASIRTGITEAFF.

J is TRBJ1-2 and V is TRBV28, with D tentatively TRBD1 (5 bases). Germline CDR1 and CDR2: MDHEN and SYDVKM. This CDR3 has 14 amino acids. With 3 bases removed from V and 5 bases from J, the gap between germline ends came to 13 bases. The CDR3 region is CASSLTGRAYGYTF. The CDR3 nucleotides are TGTGCCAGCAGTTTGACTGGCAGGGCTTATGGCTACACCTTC.

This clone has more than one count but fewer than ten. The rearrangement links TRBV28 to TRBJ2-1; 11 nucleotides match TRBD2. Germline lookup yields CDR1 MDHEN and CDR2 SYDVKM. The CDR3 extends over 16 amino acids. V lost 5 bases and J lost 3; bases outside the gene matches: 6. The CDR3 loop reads CASSQGLAGIYNEQFF. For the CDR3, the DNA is TGTGCCAGCAGTCAAGGACTAGCGGGTATCTACAATGAGCAGTTCTTC.

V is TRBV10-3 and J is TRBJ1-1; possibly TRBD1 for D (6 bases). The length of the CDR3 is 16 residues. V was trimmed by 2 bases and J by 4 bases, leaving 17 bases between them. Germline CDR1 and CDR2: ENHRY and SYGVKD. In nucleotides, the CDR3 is TGTGCCATCAGTGAGCGTCCTCCCAGAGGGGGCACTGAAGCTTTCTTT. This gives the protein CAISERPPRGGTEAFF.

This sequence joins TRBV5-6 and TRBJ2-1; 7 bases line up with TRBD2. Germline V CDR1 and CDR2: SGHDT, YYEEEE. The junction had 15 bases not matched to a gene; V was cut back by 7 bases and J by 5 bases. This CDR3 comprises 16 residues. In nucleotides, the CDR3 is TGTGCCAGCGGACCGCGGGGAGGGCTGGTAAACAATGAGCAGTTCTTC. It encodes CASGPRGGLVNNEQFF.

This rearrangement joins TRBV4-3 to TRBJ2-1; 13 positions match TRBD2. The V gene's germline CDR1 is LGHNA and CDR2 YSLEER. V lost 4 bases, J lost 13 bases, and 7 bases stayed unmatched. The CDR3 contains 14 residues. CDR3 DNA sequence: TGCGCCAGCAGCCTTCGGACTAGCGGGGGCGACCAGTTCTTC. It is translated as CASSLRTSGGDQFF.

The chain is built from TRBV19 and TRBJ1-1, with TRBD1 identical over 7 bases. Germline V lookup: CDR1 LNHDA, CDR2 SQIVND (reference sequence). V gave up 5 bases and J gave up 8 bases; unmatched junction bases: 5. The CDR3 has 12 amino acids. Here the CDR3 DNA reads TGTGCCAGTAGTGCATTACAGGGGGAAGCTTTCTTT. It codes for CASSALQGEAFF.

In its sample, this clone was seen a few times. The CDR3 bases are TGTGCCAGCAGGCCAGCGGGACGAGAGACCCAGTACTTC. Its protein is CASRPAGRETQYF. The chain couples TRBV12-3 or TRBV12-4 to TRBJ2-5, with TRBD2 identical over 7 bases. The CDR3 sequence is 13 residues long. Losses at the gene ends were 6 bases for V and 4 bases for J; bases not matched to a gene: 5.

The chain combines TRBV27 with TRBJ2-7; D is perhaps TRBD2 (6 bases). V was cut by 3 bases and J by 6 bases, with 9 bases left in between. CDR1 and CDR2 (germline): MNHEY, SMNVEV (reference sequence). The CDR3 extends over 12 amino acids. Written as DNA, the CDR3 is TGTGCCAGCAGTTTTGGAGGGGCCGAGCAGTACTTC. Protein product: CASSFGGAEQYF.

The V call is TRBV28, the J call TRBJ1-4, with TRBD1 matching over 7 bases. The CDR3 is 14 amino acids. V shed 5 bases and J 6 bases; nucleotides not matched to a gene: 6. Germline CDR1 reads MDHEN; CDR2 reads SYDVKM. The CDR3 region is CASSLTGNHEKLFF. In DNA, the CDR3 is TGTGCCAGCAGTCTGACAGGGAACCATGAAAAACTGTTTTTT.

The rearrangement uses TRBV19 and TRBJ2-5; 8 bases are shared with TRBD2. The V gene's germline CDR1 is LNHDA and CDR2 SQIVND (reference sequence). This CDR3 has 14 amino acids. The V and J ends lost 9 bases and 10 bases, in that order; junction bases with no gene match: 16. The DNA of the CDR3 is TGTGCCAGCAGCCCCGGCGGGGGACTAGTTTTCCAGTACTTC. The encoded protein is CASSPGGGLVFQYF.

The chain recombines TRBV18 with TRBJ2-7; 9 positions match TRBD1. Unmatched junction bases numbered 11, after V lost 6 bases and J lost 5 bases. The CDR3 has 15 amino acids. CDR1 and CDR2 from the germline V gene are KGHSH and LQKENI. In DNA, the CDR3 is TGTGCCAGCTCCATATTCGGGACAGGGACCAACGAGCAGTACTTC. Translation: CASSIFGTGTNEQYF.

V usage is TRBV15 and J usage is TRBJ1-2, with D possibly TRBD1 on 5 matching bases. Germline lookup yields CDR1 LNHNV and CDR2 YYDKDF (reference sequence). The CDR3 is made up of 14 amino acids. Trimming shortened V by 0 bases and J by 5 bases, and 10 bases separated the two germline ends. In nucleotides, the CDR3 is TGTGCCACCAGCAGAGAGTACGGACATTATGGCTACACCTTC. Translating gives CATSREYGHYGYTF.

CDR3 loop: CASNKGAGVNTEAFF. CDR3 DNA: TGTGCCAGCAACAAAGGGGCGGGGGTGAACACTGAAGCTTTCTTT. This chain joins TRBV9 and TRBJ1-1; a weak D match, TRBD1 (5 bases). Germline V gene data show CDR1 as SGDLS and CDR2 as YYNGEE. V was clipped by 6 bases and J by 0 bases, with 15 bases between them. The CDR3 is made up of 15 amino acids. The variable domain in full, with the rest retrieved from reference TRBV9 and TRBJ1-1, is DSGVTQTPKHLITATGQRVTLRCSPRSGDLSVYWYQQSLDQGLQFLIQYYNGEERAKGNILERFSAQQFPDLHSELNLSSLELGDSALYFCASNKGAGVNTEAFFGQGTRLTVV.

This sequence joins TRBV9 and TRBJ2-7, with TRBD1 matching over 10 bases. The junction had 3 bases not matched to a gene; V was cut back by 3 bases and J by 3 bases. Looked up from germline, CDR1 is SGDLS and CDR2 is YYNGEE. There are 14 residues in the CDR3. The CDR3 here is CASSAGQGGYEQYF. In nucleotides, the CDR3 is TGTGCCAGCAGCGCAGGACAGGGGGGCTACGAGCAGTACTTC.

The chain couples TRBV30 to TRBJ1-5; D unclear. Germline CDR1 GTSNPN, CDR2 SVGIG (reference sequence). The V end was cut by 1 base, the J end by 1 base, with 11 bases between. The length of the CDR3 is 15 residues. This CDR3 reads CAWSGADQSNQPQHF. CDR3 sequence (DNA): TGTGCCTGGAGTGGGGCAGACCAGAGCAATCAGCCCCAGCATTTT.